This T cell receptor (beta chain) comes out of a study of vaccination and CD4 T cells after COVID-19. Study-level information: By nasal swab PCR, the convalescent patients were SARS-CoV-2 positive, with under 10 mild cases and one severe. Cells were stimulated with overlapping spike peptides from SARS-CoV-2, HCoV-NL63, HCoV-OC43 and HCoV-229E. Study observations and caveats: Convalescent patients displayed spike mono-reactivity in 304 of 307 vaccine-specific clones.

Cultured CD4+ T cell DNA underwent sequencing with the Oncomine TCR Beta short-read assay. TCRdb used MiXCR to reprocess the PCR reads, holding one entry per CDR3 protein. The repertoire holds some 22,000 distinct CDR3 sequences, under 40% seen once, with 8.6% in the top ten. Stated time point: late sampling 161 to 241 days after vaccination in three convalescent patients. The treatment was: roughly 11-day PBMC culture with coronavirus spike peptide pools or control peptides (ViraFEST assay). ViraFEST used peptide pools to expand antigen-specific T cells and subsequently sequenced their TCRs. A few counts support this clonotype. Antigen unknown. The length of the CDR3 is 16 residues. In germline, CDR1 is KGHDR, CDR2 SFDVKD. Trimming removed 2 bases from V and 4 bases from J; junction bases left unmatched: 4.

Source: CD4+ T cells from blood, cultured in vitro, taken about 7 months after SARS-CoV-2 vaccination. This chain links TRBV24-1 with TRBJ2-5, with 12 bases aligning to TRBD1. This clonotype was sampled from a human donor who had recovered from COVID-19. The CDR3: CATSDSGTGGPETQYF. CDR3 nucleotide sequence: TGTGCCACCAGTGATTCCGGGACAGGGGGCCCAGAGACCCAGTACTTC.